This T cell receptor (beta chain) was captured in a study of control samples from healthy donors and cancer patients. CDR3 size: 16 residues. Germline-derived CDR1 and CDR2 are GTSNPN and SVGIG (reference sequence). V lost 4 bases to trimming and J lost 1 base, with 18 bases between them. Clones were read by immunoSEQ multiplex PCR, and TCRdb kept only the in-frame ones, dropping some. Of about 79,000 clones detected, 93% appear once; the ten largest clones hold 0.95% to 1.5%. The receptor comes from a woman in her thirties or forties with lung cancer. Sequenced: PBMCs. V gene TRBV30 combines with J gene TRBJ2-3; the D call may be TRBD1 or TRBD2 (5 bases each). CDR3 DNA: TGTGCCTGGAATCCCGGACAATTGGAGGGCACAGATACGCAGTATTTT. Translation gives CAWNPGQLEGTDTQYF.